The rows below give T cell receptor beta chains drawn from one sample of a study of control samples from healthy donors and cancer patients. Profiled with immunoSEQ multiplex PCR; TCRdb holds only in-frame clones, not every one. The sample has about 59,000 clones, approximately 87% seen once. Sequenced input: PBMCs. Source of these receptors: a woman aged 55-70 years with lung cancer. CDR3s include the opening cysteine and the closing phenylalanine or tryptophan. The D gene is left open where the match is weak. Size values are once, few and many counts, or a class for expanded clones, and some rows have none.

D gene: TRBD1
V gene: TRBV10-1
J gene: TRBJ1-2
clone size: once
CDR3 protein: CASSALRQGGYTF
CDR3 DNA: TGCGCCAGCAGTGCCCTGCGACAGGGGGGCTACACCTTC

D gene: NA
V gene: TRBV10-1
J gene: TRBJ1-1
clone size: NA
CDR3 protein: CASSDGHRGTEAFF
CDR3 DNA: TGCGCCAGCAGTGATGGACATCGGGGCACTGAAGCTTTCTTT

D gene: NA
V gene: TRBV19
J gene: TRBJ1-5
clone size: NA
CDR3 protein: CASMEGIGQPQHF
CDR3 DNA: TGTGCCAGTATGGAGGGAATAGGTCAGCCCCAGCATTTT

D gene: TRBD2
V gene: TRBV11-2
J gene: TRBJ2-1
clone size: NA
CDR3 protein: CASIQLAGDYNEQFF
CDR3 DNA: TGTGCCAGCATCCAACTAGCGGGAGACTACAATGAGCAGTTCTTC

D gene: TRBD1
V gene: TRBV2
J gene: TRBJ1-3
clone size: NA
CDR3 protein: CASSRDRAGNTIYF
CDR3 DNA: TGTGCCAGCAGTCGGGACAGGGCTGGAAACACCATATATTTT

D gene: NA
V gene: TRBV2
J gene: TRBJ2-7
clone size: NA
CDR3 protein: CASSQYYEQYF
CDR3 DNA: TGTGCCAGCAGTCAGTACTACGAGCAGTACTTC

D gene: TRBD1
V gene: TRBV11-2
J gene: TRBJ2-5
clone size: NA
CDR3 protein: CASSPATRTGANYKETQYF
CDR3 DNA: TGTGCCAGCAGCCCAGCCACCCGAACAGGGGCGAACTACAAAGAGACCCAGTACTTC

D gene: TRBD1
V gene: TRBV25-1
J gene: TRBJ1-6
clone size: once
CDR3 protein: CASSGPTGGWGSPLHF
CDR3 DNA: TGTGCCAGCAGTGGTCCGACAGGGGGCTGGGGTTCACCCCTCCACTTT

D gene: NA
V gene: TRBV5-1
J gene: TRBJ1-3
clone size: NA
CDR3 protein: CASSLAGSVYGNTIYF
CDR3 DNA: TGCGCCAGCAGCTTGGCCGGGTCCGTTTATGGAAACACCATATATTTT

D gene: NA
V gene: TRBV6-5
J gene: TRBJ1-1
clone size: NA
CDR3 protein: CASSTPTMNTEAFF
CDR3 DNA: TGTGCCAGCAGTACCCCCACCATGAACACTGAAGCTTTCTTT

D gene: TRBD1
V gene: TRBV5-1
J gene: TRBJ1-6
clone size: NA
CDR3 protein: CASSLAGQGRSPLHF
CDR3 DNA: TGCGCCAGCAGCTTGGCCGGACAGGGTCGCTCACCCCTCCACTTT

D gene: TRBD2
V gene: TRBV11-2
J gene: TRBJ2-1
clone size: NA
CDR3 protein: CASSLERLAGAREQFF
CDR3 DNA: TGTGCCAGCAGCTTAGAGAGGCTAGCGGGAGCCAGGGAGCAGTTCTTC

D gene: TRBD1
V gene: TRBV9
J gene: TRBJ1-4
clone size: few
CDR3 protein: CASSVGSGGGITNEKLFF
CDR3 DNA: TGTGCCAGCAGCGTAGGTTCGGGAGGGGGCATCACTAATGAAAAACTGTTTTTT

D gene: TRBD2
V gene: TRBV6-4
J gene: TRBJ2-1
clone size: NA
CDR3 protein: CASSDPGGAIYEQFF
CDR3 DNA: TGTGCCAGCAGTGACCCCGGGGGGGCAATTTACGAGCAGTTCTTC

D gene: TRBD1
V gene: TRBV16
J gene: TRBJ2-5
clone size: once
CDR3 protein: CASSQGTGETETQYF
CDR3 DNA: TGTGCCAGCAGCCAAGGGACAGGGGAAACGGAGACCCAGTACTTC

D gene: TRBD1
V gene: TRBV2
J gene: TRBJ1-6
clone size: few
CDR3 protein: CASTEDRAELHF
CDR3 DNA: TGTGCCAGCACTGAAGACAGGGCCGAACTCCACTTT

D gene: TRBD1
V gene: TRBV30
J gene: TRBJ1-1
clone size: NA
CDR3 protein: CTWSGGDRGQNTEAFF
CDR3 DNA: TGTACCTGGAGTGGGGGTGACAGGGGGCAGAACACTGAAGCTTTCTTT

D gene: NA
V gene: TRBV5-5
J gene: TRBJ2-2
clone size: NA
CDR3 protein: CASSLVGVGTGELFF
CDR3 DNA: TGTGCCAGCAGCTTGGTAGGGGTAGGGACCGGGGAGCTGTTTTTT

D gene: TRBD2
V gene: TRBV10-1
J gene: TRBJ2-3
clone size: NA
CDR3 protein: CASRAAGERADTQYF
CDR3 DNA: TGCGCCAGCAGGGCGGCGGGAGAACGCGCAGATACGCAGTATTTT

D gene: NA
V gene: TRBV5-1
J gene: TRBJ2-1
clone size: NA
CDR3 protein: CASSLDGTYNEQFF
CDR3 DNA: TGCGCCAGCAGCTTGGACGGAACCTACAATGAGCAGTTCTTC

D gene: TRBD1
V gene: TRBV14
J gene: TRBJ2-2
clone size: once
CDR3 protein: CASSPLGTGFVGELFF
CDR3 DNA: TGTGCCAGCAGCCCCCTCGGGACAGGGTTCGTCGGGGAGCTGTTTTTT

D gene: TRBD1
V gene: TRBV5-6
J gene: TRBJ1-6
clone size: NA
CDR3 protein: CASSLLGQGYSPLHF
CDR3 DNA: TGTGCCAGCAGCTTGTTGGGACAGGGTTATTCACCCCTCCACTTT

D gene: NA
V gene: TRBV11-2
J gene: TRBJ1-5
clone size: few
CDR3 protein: CASSLDFVQPQHF
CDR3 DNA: TGTGCCAGCAGCTTAGATTTCGTACAGCCCCAGCATTTT

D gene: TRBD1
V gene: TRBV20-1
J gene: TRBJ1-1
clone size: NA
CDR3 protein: CSASQGGWTEAFF
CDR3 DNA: TGCAGTGCTAGTCAGGGGGGTTGGACTGAAGCTTTCTTT

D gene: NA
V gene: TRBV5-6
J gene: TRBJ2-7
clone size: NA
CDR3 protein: CASSLGPGAISYEQYF
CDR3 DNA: TGTGCCAGCAGCTTGGGGCCAGGGGCGATCTCCTACGAGCAGTACTTC

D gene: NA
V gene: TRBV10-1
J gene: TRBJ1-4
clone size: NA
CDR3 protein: CASSPGRINEKLFF
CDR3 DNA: TGCGCCAGCAGTCCGGGACGGATTAATGAAAAACTGTTTTTT

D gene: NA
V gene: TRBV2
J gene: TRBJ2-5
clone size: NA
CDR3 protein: CASSSTRGPETQYF
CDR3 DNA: TGTGCCAGCAGCAGTACTAGGGGCCCAGAGACCCAGTACTTC

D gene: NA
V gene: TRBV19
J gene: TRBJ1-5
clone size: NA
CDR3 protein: CASSPGGQGRQPQHF
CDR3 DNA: TGTGCCAGTAGTCCCGGGGGTCAAGGTCGTCAGCCCCAGCATTTT

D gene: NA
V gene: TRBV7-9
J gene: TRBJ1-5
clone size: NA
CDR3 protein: CASSLGGTPNQPQHF
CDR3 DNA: TGTGCCAGCAGCTTAGGTGGGACACCTAATCAGCCCCAGCATTTT

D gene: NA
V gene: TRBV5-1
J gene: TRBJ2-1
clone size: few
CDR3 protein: CASSLLTYNEQFF
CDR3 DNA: TGCGCCAGCAGCTTACTGACTTACAATGAGCAGTTCTTC

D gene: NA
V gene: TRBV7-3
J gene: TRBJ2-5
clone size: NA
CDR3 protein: CASSLGPLVSGGETQYF
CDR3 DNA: TGTGCCAGCAGCTTAGGGCCCCTCGTGTCGGGCGGGGAGACCCAGTACTTC

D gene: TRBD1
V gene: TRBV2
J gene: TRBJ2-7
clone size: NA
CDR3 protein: CASTGQVAYEQYF
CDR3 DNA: TGTGCCAGTACAGGACAGGTTGCCTACGAGCAGTACTTC

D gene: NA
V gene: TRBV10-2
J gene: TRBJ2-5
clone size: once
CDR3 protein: CASSEPSLGRETQYF
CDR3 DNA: TGCGCCAGCAGTGAGCCGTCCTTAGGTCGTGAGACCCAGTACTTC

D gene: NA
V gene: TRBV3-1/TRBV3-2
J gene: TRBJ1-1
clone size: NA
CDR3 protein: CASSQVQVLNTEAFF
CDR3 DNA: TGTGCCAGCAGCCAAGTCCAGGTCCTAAACACTGAAGCTTTCTTT

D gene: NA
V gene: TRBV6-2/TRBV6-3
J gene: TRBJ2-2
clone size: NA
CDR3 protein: CASSYASSGELFF
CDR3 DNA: TGTGCCAGCAGTTACGCTAGTTCGGGGGAGCTGTTTTTT

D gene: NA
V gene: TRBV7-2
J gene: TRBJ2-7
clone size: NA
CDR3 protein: CASSLVRGYEQYF
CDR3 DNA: TGTGCCAGCAGCTTGGTTAGAGGCTACGAGCAGTACTTC

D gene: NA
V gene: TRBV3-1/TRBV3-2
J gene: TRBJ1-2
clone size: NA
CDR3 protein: CASSQVPRERDTRNGYTF
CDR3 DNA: TGTGCCAGCAGCCAAGTGCCTCGGGAAAGGGATACCAGAAATGGCTACACCTTC

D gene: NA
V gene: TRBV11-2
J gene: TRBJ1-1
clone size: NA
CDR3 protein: CASSLDWAGNTEAFF
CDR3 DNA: TGTGCCAGCAGCTTGGATTGGGCAGGGAACACTGAAGCTTTCTTT

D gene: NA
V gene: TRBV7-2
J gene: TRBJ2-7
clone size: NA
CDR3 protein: CASSFGGGTGEQYF
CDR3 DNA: TGTGCCAGCAGCTTCGGGGGCGGCACGGGCGAGCAGTACTTC

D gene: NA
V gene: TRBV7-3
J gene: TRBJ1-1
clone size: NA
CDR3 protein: CASSLSTDHAEAFF
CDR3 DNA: TGTGCCAGCAGCTTATCGACAGATCATGCTGAAGCTTTCTTT

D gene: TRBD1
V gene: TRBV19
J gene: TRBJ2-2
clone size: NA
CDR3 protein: CASSAGSGGVPVELFF
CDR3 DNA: TGTGCCAGCTCCGCGGGGTCAGGGGGCGTACCCGTGGAGCTGTTTTTT

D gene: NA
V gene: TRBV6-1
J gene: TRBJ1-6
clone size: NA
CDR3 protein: CASSEALAAYNSPLHF
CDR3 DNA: TGTGCCAGCAGTGAAGCGCTTGCAGCATATAATTCACCCCTCCACTTT

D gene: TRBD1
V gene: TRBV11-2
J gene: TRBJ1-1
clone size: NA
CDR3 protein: CASSPSRDRVPEAFF
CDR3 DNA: TGTGCCAGCAGCCCTAGCCGGGACAGGGTACCTGAAGCTTTCTTT

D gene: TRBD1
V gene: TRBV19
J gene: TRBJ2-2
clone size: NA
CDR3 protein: CASTGTGGTGELFF
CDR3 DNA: TGTGCCAGTACCGGGACAGGGGGGACCGGGGAGCTGTTTTTT

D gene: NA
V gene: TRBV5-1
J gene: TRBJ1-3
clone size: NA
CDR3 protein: CASSLGENSGNTIYF
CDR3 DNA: TGCGCCAGCAGCTTGGGGGAAAACTCTGGAAACACCATATATTTT

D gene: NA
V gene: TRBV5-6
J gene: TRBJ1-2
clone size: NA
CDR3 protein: CASSFVVQNYGYTF
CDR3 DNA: TGTGCCAGCAGCTTTGTCGTACAGAACTATGGCTACACCTTC

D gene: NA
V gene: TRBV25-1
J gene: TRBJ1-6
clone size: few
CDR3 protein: CASSVYNSPLHF
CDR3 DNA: TGTGCCAGCAGTGTATATAATTCACCCCTCCACTTT

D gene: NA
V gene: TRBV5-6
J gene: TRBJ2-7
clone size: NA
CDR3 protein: CASSFEWTEVNYEQYF
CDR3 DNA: TGTGCCAGCAGCTTCGAGTGGACCGAAGTGAACTACGAGCAGTACTTC

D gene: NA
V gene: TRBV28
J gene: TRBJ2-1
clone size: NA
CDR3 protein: CASREGDYEQFF
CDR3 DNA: TGTGCCTCCCGCGAGGGGGACTATGAGCAGTTCTTC

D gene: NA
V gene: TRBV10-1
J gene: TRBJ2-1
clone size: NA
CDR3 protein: CASSERNRDEQFF
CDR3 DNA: TGCGCCAGCAGTGAGAGAAACAGGGATGAGCAGTTCTTC

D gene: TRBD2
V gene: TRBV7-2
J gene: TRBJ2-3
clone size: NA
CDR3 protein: CASSLASTSGTDTQYF
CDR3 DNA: TGTGCCAGCAGCTTAGCGTCGACTAGCGGCACAGATACGCAGTATTTT

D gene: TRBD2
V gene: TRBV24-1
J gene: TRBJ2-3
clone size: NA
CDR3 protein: CATSDSNFAGGLDTQYF
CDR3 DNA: TGTGCCACCAGTGATTCCAACTTTGCGGGGGGGCTGGATACGCAGTATTTT

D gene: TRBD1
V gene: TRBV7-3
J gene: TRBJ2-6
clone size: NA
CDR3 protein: CASSPQGTGLNWANVLTF
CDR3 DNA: TGTGCCAGCAGCCCGCAAGGGACAGGGCTTAATTGGGCCAACGTCCTGACTTTC

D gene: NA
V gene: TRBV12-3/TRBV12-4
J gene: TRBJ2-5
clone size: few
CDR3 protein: CASSLSPQETQYF
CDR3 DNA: TGTGCCAGCAGTTTATCCCCCCAAGAGACCCAGTACTTC

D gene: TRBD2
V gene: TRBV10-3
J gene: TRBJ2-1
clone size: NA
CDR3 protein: CAISNQRDEQFF
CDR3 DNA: TGTGCCATCAGTAACCAGCGGGACGAGCAGTTCTTC

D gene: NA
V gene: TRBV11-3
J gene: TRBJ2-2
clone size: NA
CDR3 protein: CASSLGLTGELFF
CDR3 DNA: TGTGCCAGCAGCCTGGGGTTGACCGGGGAGCTGTTTTTT

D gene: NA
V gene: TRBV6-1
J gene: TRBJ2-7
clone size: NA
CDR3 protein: CASSERYGYEQYF
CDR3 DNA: TGTGCCAGCAGTGAAAGGTACGGCTACGAGCAGTACTTC